This T cell receptor beta chain was sequenced during a study of patients and donors after allogeneic stem cell transplantation. Each CDR3 protein gets one entry after TCRdb re-called the RT-PCR reads with MiXCR. The sample carries about a million distinct CDR3 sequences, approximately 19% recorded once. In this sample, this clonotype turned up a few times. The CDR3 sequence is 15 residues long. Germline trimming cut 6 bases from V and 1 base from J; bases unmatched to any gene: 7. Germline loops: CDR1 MNHNS, CDR2 SASEGT. J is TRBJ2-7 and V is TRBV6-1, with TRBD1 identical over 9 bases. The TCR originated in a human donor who was either an allogeneic HSCT recipient or a stem cell or donor lymphocyte infusion donor (not recorded which). It is not recorded whose cells these are; they may come from a transplant donor. The sample consisted of blood, either unsorted or a sorted T cell fraction (not recorded which). CDR3 protein: CASRLSTGGSYEQYF. The CDR3 nucleotides read TGTGCCAGCAGGCTATCGACAGGGGGGTCCTACGAGCAGTACTTC.